The 11 T cell receptor beta chains presented below share a single source sample, sequenced in a study of cytomegalovirus exposure and HLA in healthy donors. PCR used 60 Vbeta primers and 13 Jbeta primers. Clones were read by immunoSEQ multiplex PCR, and TCRdb kept only the in-frame ones, dropping some. The data contain roughly 180,000 clones, about 79% of them singletons. The sample taken for sequencing was PBMCs. All receptors come from a girl aged 2 to 10 in good health and CMV-seropositive.

This chain uses TRBV5-1 with TRBJ1-1, with 7 bases lining up with TRBD1. After removal of 0 bases from V and 3 bases from J, the junction contained 5 bases not matched to a gene. The germline V gene encodes CDR1 SGHRS and CDR2 YFSETQ. CDR3 length: 15 residues. CDR3 DNA sequence: TGCGCCAGCAGCTTGGCGACAGGGAAGGACACTGAAGCTTTCTTT. Amino acid sequence: CASSLATGKDTEAFF.

V is TRBV7-2 and J is TRBJ2-2; 7 bases align to TRBD2. From germline, CDR1 is SGHTA and CDR2 FQGNSA. Losses at the gene ends were 5 bases for V and 6 bases for J; bases not matched to a gene: 18. CDR3 length: 18 amino acids. The CDR3 region is CASSLRALAGANPGELFF. As DNA, the CDR3 is TGTGCCAGCAGCCTTAGGGCCTTAGCGGGTGCAAACCCCGGGGAGCTGTTTTTT. Full variable domain (rest looked up from reference TRBV7-2 and TRBJ2-2): GAGVSQSPSNKVTEKGKDVELRCDPISGHTALYWYRQSLGQGLEFLIYFQGNSAPDKSGLPSDRFSAERTGGSVSTLTIQRTQQEDSAVYLCASSLRALAGANPGELFFGEGSRLTVL.

V gene TRBV2 combines with J gene TRBJ2-7, with 7 nucleotides matching TRBD2. V gave up 4 bases and J gave up 4 bases; unmatched junction bases: 16. The CDR3 runs to 17 residues. CDR1 is SNHLY, CDR2 FYNNEI, per germline. Written as DNA, the CDR3 is TGTGCCAGCAGTGGGGGACTATTTTCCCGAGGGCCTTACGAGCAGTACTTC. Amino acids: CASSGGLFSRGPYEQYF. The full variable domain, its missing parts supplied by reference TRBV2 and TRBJ2-7, is EPEVTQTPSHQVTQMGQEVILRCVPISNHLYFYWYRQILGQKVEFLVSFYNNEISEKSEIFDDQFSVERPDGSNFTLKIRSTKLEDSAMYFCASSGGLFSRGPYEQYFGPGTRLTVT.

The chain uses TRBV15 and TRBJ2-1; no definite D call. Trimming left V 0 bases short and J 7 bases short, with 7 bases between. Germline CDR1 and CDR2: LNHNV and YYDKDF (reference sequence). The CDR3 has 13 residues. The CDR3 region is CATSRDMENEQFF. The CDR3 DNA follows: TGTGCCACCAGCAGAGATATGGAGAATGAGCAGTTCTTC. Combining the CDR3 with reference TRBV15 and TRBJ2-1 gives the whole variable domain DAMVIQNPRYQVTQFGKPVTLSCSQTLNHNVMYWYQQKSSQAPKLLFHYYDKDFNNEADTPDNFQSRRPNTSFCFLDIRSPGLGDTAMYLCATSRDMENEQFFGPGTRLTVL.

This sequence joins TRBV9 and TRBJ1-2; possible D gene TRBD1, 5 bases. CDR3 length: 14 residues. Germline V gene data show CDR1 as SGDLS and CDR2 as YYNGEE. V was cut by 3 bases and J by 7 bases, with 16 bases left in between. CDR3 loop: CASSATVLYVGYTF. The DNA of the CDR3 is TGTGCCAGCAGCGCGACAGTGCTCTATGTTGGCTACACCTTC. The full variable domain, its missing parts supplied by reference TRBV9 and TRBJ1-2, is DSGVTQTPKHLITATGQRVTLRCSPRSGDLSVYWYQQSLDQGLQFLIQYYNGEERAKGNILERFSAQQFPDLHSELNLSSLELGDSALYFCASSATVLYVGYTFGSGTRLTVV.

The rearrangement joins TRBV4-1 to TRBJ2-3; D is unclear. The CDR3 consists of 19 residues. Germline V gene data show CDR1 as MGHRA and CDR2 as YSYEKL. The V and J ends lost 0 bases and 0 bases respectively, with 19 bases between them. Written as DNA, the CDR3 is TGCGCCAGCAGCCAAGATGTAGGAGTGGCTGGGTTTAGCACAGATACGCAGTATTTT. Translation gives CASSQDVGVAGFSTDTQYF.

V gene TRBV7-8 combines with J gene TRBJ1-5; the D is unclear. Germline loops: CDR1 SGHVS, CDR2 FQNEAQ. V was shortened by 8 bases and J by 1 base, with 18 bases between the two germline ends. There are 16 residues in the CDR3. This CDR3 is CASGHTPKLSNQPQHF. CDR3 coding DNA: TGTGCCAGCGGGCACACCCCGAAATTAAGCAATCAGCCCCAGCATTTT.

The chain recombines TRBV5-1 with TRBJ1-1; 7 positions match TRBD1. The CDR3 totals 13 residues. V shed 4 bases and J 3 bases; nucleotides not matched to a gene: 3. Per germline, CDR1 SGHRS and CDR2 YFSETQ. The CDR3 reads CASSTTGDTEAFF. DNA for the CDR3: TGCGCCAGCAGCACCACAGGGGACACTGAAGCTTTCTTT.

The chain uses TRBV5-4 and TRBJ2-5; 13 nucleotides line up with TRBD2. CDR3 length: 16 amino acids. From germline, CDR1 is SGHNT and CDR2 YYREEE (reference sequence). The trim removed 4 bases at V and 5 bases at J, leaving 8 bases unmatched. The CDR3 reads CASSDWTSGSLETQYF. In nucleotides, the CDR3 is TGTGCCAGCAGCGATTGGACTAGCGGGAGTCTGGAGACCCAGTACTTC. Together with reference TRBV5-4 and TRBJ2-5, the CDR3 gives the full variable domain: ETGVTQSPTHLIKTRGQQVTLRCSSQSGHNTVSWYQQALGQGPQFIFQYYREEENGRGNFPPRFSGLQFPNYSSELNVNALELDDSALYLCASSDWTSGSLETQYFGPGTRLLVL.

The rearrangement links TRBV30 to TRBJ1-1; 10 nucleotides align to TRBD1. This CDR3 is built from 14 residues. Germline V lookup: CDR1 GTSNPN, CDR2 SVGIG (reference sequence). The V segment lost 5 bases and the J segment 4 bases; nucleotides outside the gene matches: 7. The CDR3 reads CAWDRGLGSTEAFF. Here the CDR3 DNA reads TGTGCCTGGGACAGGGGGCTTGGGAGCACTGAAGCTTTCTTT.

This rearrangement joins TRBV11-2 to TRBJ1-1, with D hard to call. CDR1 and CDR2 (germline): SGHAT, FQNNGV. The V end was cut by 2 bases, the J end by 0 bases, with 4 bases between. The CDR3 is made up of 13 amino acids. The CDR3 protein is CASSLSMNTEAFF. The CDR3 DNA sequence: TGTGCCAGCAGCTTATCCATGAACACTGAAGCTTTCTTT.